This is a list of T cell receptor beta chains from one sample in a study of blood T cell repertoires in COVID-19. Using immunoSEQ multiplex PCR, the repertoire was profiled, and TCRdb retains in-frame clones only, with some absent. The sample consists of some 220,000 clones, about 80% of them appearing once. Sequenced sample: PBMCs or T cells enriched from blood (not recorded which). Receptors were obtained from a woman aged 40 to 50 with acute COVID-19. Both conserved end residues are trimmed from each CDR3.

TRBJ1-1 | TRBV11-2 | ASSYGVQGHPNTEAF
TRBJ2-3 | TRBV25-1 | ASSLTSGFPSTDTQY
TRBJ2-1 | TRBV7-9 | ASRDSGGPYNEQF
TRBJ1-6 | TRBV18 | ASSPPRGNNSPLH
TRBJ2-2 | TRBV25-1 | ASSELEGGRELF
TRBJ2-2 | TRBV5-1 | ASSPQTSVNTGELF
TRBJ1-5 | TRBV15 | ATSRDISSLDRNQPQH
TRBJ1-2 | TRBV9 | ASSVGQGSNYGYT
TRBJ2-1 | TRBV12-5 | ASLIGSSARREVNYSYNEQF
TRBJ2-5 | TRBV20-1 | SAAPRSQY
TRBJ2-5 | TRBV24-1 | ATSDRQGAGETQY
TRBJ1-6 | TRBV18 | ASSLDSSNSPLH
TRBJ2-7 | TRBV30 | AWSPERVGEQY
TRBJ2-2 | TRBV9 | ASSLSTGRNTGELF
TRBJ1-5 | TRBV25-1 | ASSESGIGSNQPQH
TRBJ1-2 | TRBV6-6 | ASSNQGAYGYT
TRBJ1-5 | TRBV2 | ASTGGGGNQPQH
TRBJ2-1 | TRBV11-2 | ASSLVPGGRTSFRNEQF
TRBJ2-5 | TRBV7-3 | ASSSGQRETQY
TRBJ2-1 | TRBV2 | ASSKQESSYNEQF
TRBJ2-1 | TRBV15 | ATSTRLAGEQF
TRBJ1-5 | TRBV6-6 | ASRPGGPNQPQH